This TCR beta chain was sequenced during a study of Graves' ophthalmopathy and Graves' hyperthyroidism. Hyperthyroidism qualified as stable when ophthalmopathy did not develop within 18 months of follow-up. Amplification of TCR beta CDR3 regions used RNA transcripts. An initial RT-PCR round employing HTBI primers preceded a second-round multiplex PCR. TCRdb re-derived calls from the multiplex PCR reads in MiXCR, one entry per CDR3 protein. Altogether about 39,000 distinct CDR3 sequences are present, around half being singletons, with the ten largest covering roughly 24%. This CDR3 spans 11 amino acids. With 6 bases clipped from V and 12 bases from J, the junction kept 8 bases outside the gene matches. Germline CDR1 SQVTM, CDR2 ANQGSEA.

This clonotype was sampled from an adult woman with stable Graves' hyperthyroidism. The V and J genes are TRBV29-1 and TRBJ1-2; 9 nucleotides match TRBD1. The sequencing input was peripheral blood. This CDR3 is CSVRQGDGNTF. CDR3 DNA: TGCAGCGTCCGACAGGGGGATGGAAACACCTTC.